The 8 T cell receptor beta chains listed next were all sequenced from one sample in a study of blood T cell repertoires in COVID-19. The table came from immunoSEQ multiplex PCR; TCRdb's copy has only in-frame clones and leaves some out. The sample holds some 230,000 clones, approximately 81% seen once. The source material was peripheral blood. These receptors all come from a man aged 40-49 years with acute or convalescent COVID-19.

J is TRBJ2-1 and V is TRBV6-5; 11 bases fit TRBD2. The trim removed 9 bases at V and 6 bases at J, leaving 4 bases unmatched. The germline V gene has CDR1 MNHEY and CDR2 SVGAGI. The CDR3 is 13 residues long. The CDR3 region has the DNA TGTGCCAGTAGACTAGCGGGGTTCAATGAGCAGTTCTTC. Translating it yields CASRLAGFNEQFF.

DNA for the CDR3: TGTGCCAGCAGCCCTTACAGTGGGGAGTCTCCCCTCTCCTACGAGCAGTACTTC. Its protein product is CASSPYSGESPLSYEQYF. The J gene is TRBJ2-7, the V gene TRBV6-2 or TRBV6-3, with D possibly matching TRBD2 (5 bases). This CDR3 region has 18 residues. Per germline, CDR1 MNHEY and CDR2 SVGEGT. The V end lost 6 bases, the J end lost 0 bases, and 24 bases lay between the germline ends.

J is TRBJ1-2 and V is TRBV9; possibly TRBD1 for D (6 bases). CDR1 and CDR2 (germline): SGDLS, YYNGEE. This CDR3 is built from 13 residues. Trimming pared 3 bases from V and 7 bases from J, leaving 13 bases between. The CDR3 DNA sequence: TGTGCCAGCAGCGAAATCACAGGGTCTGGCTACACCTTC. Protein: CASSEITGSGYTF.

This sequence joins TRBV9 and TRBJ2-7, with 8 positions matching TRBD1. Germline values: CDR1 SGDLS, CDR2 YYNGEE. CDR3 length: 13 residues. The CDR3 sequence: CASGGRSDYEQYF. The CDR3 DNA follows: TGTGCTTCAGGGGGCAGGAGCGACTACGAGCAGTACTTC.

V gene TRBV7-9 combines with J gene TRBJ1-2; D may be TRBD1 (5 bases). The CDR3 extends over 14 amino acids. Trimming stripped 6 bases from V and 7 bases from J, with 18 bases between. Germline CDR1 is SEHNR and CDR2 is FQNEAQ (reference sequence). The CDR3: CASSSTPGLLGYTF. The CDR3 coding sequence is TGTGCCAGCAGTTCAACACCGGGACTCCTTGGCTACACCTTC.

The chain links TRBV2 to TRBJ1-6, with 7 positions matching TRBD1. The length of the CDR3 is 16 residues. Germline CDR1 SNHLY, CDR2 FYNNEI. Trimming removed 7 bases from V and 6 bases from J; junction bases left unmatched: 12. This chain's CDR3 is CASKGSTDRTNSPLHF. DNA for the CDR3: TGTGCCAGCAAAGGTTCCACGGACAGGACTAATTCACCCCTCCACTTT.

Of note for this clone: Other DNA sequences in this sample translate to the same CDR3. The rearrangement uses TRBV28 and TRBJ1-5, with a possible D match to TRBD1 (6 bases). Germline CDR1 MDHEN, CDR2 SYDVKM. The CDR3 is 17 residues long. Trimming left V 3 bases short and J 3 bases short, with 18 bases between. For the CDR3, the DNA is TGTGCCAGCAGTTTCCATGGCCGGACAGCCTCCAATCAGCCCCAGCATTTT. It is translated as CASSFHGRTASNQPQHF.

This clone was seen only once. The chain uses TRBV10-3 and TRBJ1-1; no clear D. The CDR3 is 13 residues long. The V gene lost 0 bases and the J gene lost 3 bases, with 5 bases spanning the gap. Germline V gives CDR1 ENHRY, CDR2 SYGVKD. CDR3 loop: CAISESIYTEAFF. As DNA, the CDR3 is TGTGCCATCAGTGAGTCAATATACACTGAAGCTTTCTTT.